This T cell receptor beta chain was profiled in a study of human T cells and chemical hapten exposure. The template was total RNA from unfractionated whole blood. This clonotype appeared many times. V lost 0 bases and J lost 6, with 6 bases in between. The germline CDR1 and CDR2 sequences are MNHEY and SVGAGI. CDR3 length equals 13 residues. TCRdb analysed the 5' RACE reads with MiXCR anew, one entry per CDR3 protein. This sample has about 140,000 distinct CDR3 sequences; over 3.5% occur once, and the top ten carry over 1.2%. The origin of this receptor is a female donor in good health. The chain combines TRBV6-5 with TRBJ2-1; D not resolved. Here the CDR3 DNA reads TGTGCCAGCAGTTACTCGTCGGGCAATGAGCAGTTCTTC. Translation: CASSYSSGNEQFF.